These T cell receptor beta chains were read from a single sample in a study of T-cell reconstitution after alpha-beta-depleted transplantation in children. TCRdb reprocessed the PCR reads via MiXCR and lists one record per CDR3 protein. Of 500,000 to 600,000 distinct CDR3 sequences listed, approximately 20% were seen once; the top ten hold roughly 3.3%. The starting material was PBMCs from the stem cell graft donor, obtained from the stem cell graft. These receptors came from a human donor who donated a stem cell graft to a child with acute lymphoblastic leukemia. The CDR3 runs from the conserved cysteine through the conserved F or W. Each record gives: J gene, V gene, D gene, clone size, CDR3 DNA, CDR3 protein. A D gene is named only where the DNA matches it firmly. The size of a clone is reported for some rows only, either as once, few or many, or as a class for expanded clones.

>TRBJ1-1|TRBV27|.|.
TGTGCCAGCGGGCTCAGGGGAAACACTGAAGCTTTCTTT
CASGLRGNTEAFF
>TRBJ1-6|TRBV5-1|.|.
TGCGCCAGCAGCTTGGTCGGAGGGGGTAAGGGTTCACCCCTCCACTTT
CASSLVGGGKGSPLHF
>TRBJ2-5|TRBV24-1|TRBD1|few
TGTGCCACCAGTGACACCGGGACAGCTCCACAAGAGACCCAGTACTTC
CATSDTGTAPQETQYF
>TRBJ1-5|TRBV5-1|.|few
TGCGCCAGCAGCTTGGCGGCCGGGGCCAATCAGCCCCAGCATTTT
CASSLAAGANQPQHF
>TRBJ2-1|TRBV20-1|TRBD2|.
TGCAGTGCTAGAGAGCTAGCGGTCTCCTACAATGAGCAGTTCTTC
CSARELAVSYNEQFF
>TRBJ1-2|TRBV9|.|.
TGTGCCAGCAGCGTAGCCCTGACAGACTATGGCTACACCTTC
CASSVALTDYGYTF
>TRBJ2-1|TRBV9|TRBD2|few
TGTGCCAGCAGCGCGGAAGGGACTATATGGACCTACAATGAGCAGTTCTTC
CASSAEGTIWTYNEQFF
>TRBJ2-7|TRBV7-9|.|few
TGTGCCAGCAGTCATAATCCGGGACTCCTCTACGAGCAGTACTTC
CASSHNPGLLYEQYF
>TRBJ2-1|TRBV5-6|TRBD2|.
TGTGCCAGCGCCGAGAGGGGACTAGCGGGGTACAATGAGCAGTTCTTC
CASAERGLAGYNEQFF
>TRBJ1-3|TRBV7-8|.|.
TGTGCCAGCAGCTTACAACAGGGATCGGCTGGAAACACCATATATTTT
CASSLQQGSAGNTIYF
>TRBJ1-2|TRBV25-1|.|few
TGTGCCAGCACCACGCTGGGGGTGGGTGGCTACACCTTC
CASTTLGVGGYTF
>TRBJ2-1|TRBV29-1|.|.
TGCAGCCAAGGGGAGAATGAGCAGTTCTTC
CSQGENEQFF
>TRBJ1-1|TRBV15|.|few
TGTGCCACCAGCAGAGTTGCACCGGGGGTGAACACTGAAGCTTTCTTT
CATSRVAPGVNTEAFF
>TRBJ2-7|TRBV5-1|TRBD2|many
TGCGCCAGCAGCATCGGGACTAGCGGACTCTACGAGCAGTACTTC
CASSIGTSGLYEQYF
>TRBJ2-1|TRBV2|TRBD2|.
TGTGCCAGCAGTGAAAGGGGGACTAGCGGGAGGGGATACAATGAGCAGTTCTTC
CASSERGTSGRGYNEQFF
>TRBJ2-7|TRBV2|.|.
TGTGCCAGCAGTGCGTTAGGGACCAACTCCTACGAGCAGTACTTC
CASSALGTNSYEQYF
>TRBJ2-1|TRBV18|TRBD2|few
TGTGCCAGCTCACCGCGGGAGAATGAGCAGTTCTTC
CASSPRENEQFF
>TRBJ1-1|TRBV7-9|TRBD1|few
TGTGCCAGCAGCGACGGGACAGGGACTGAAGCTTTCTTT
CASSDGTGTEAFF
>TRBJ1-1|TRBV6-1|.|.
TGTGCCAGCAACGGCCCGGCAGGGGCGAAATCAATGAACACTGAAGCTTTCTTT
CASNGPAGAKSMNTEAFF
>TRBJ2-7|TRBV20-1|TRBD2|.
TGCAGTGCTAGGGCTAGCGGGGTATACGAGCAGTACTTC
CSARASGVYEQYF
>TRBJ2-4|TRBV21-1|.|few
TGTGCCAGCAGCAAATTCTGGCGGGAGTTGTTGAACATTCAGTACTTC
CASSKFWRELLNIQYF
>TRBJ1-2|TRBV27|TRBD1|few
TGTGCCAGCCGCCCCGCAGGGGGCAGGGGCTACACCTTC
CASRPAGGRGYTF
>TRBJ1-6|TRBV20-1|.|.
TGCAGTGCTAGTAACGGACTCGGGTCACCCCTCCACTTT
CSASNGLGSPLHF
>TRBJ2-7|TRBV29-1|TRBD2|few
TGCAGCGTTGATGGACTAGCGGGAGAGGGCCCCTACGAGCAGTACTTC
CSVDGLAGEGPYEQYF
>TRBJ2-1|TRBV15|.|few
TGTGCCACAGAGGGCCAGCTTGGTGAGCAGTTCTTC
CATEGQLGEQFF
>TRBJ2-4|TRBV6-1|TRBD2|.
TGTGCCAGCAGCCCAGGTGGAGGCCTAGCGGGATACCAAAACATTCAGTACTTC
CASSPGGGLAGYQNIQYF
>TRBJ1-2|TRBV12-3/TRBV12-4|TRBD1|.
TGTGCCAGCAGTCTGACAGGGTCGCGTGGCTACACCTTC
CASSLTGSRGYTF
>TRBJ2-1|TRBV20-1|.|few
TGCAGTGCTAGAGATCCGAGGCACTATAGCGGTTACAATGAGCAGTTCTTC
CSARDPRHYSGYNEQFF
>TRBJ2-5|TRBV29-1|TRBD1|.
TGCAGCGGAACCGGGACAGGGGGACTAGAGACCCAGTACTTC
CSGTGTGGLETQYF
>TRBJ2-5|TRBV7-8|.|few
TGTGCCAGCAGCTTAAGGAGTCGCGCCCAGTACTTC
CASSLRSRAQYF
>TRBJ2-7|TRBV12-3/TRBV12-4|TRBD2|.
TGTGCCAGCAGTTTGGCCGGCCGCGGGGGGTACGAGCAGTACTTC
CASSLAGRGGYEQYF
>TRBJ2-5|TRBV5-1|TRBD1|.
TGCGCCAGCAGCTTCGGGGACAGGGGGTATGAGACCCAGTACTTC
CASSFGDRGYETQYF
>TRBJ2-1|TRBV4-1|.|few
TGCGCCAGCAGCCAAGACAACTACAATGAGCAGTTCTTC
CASSQDNYNEQFF
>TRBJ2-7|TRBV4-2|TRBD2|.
TGTGCCAGCAGCCGTCTGGGGCTAGCGGACTCCTACGAGCAGTACTTC
CASSRLGLADSYEQYF
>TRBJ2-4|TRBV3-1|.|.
TGTGCCAGCAGCCAAAGCCACCCAGCCAAAAACATTCAGTACTTC
CASSQSHPAKNIQYF
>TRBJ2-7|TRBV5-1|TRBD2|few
TGCGCCAGCAGCCCGGGACTAGCGGGAGGTAGCGAGCAGTACTTC
CASSPGLAGGSEQYF
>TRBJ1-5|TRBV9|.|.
TGTGCCAGCAGTGTTGACGGGGGCAATCAGCCCCAGCATTTT
CASSVDGGNQPQHF
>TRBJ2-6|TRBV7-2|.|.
TGTGCCAGCAGCTTCCTTGCGATCCCGACAGCCACCTTAGGAAGCTCTGGGGCCAACGTCCTGACTTTC
CASSFLAIPTATLGSSGANVLTF
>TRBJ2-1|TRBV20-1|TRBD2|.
TGCAGTGCCGAGATCCCAGCGGGAGGGTGTGATGAGCAGTTCTTC
CSAEIPAGGCDEQFF
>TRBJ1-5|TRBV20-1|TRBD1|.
TGCAGTGCCTCGCCCTACGGACAGGCGGATATATATAGCAATCAGCCCCAGCATTTT
CSASPYGQADIYSNQPQHF
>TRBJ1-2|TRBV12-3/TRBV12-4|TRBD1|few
TGTGCCAGCAGCAGGGGACAGATCTATGGCTACACCTTC
CASSRGQIYGYTF
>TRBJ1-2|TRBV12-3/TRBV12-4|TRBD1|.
TGTGCCAGCAGTCCGGGACAGGGGATGAATGGCTACACCTTC
CASSPGQGMNGYTF
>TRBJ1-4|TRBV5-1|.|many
TGCGCCAGCAGCTTGGAAGGAGCAACTAATGAAAAACTGTTTTTT
CASSLEGATNEKLFF
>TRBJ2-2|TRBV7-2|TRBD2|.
TGTGCCAGCAGCCCCCCAGGACTAGCGGGAGCCGGGGAGCTGTTTTTT
CASSPPGLAGAGELFF
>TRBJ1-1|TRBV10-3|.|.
TGTGCCATCAGGTCCGGGACGACTGAAGCTTTCTTT
CAIRSGTTEAFF
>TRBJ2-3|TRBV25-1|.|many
TGTGCCAGCAGTGGAGGCCGGGACGCGGGCCCTCTTTACACAGATACGCAGTATTTT
CASSGGRDAGPLYTDTQYF
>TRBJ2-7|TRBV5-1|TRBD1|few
TGCGCCAGCAGCTTTAGGACAGGACCCACCTACGAGCAGTACTTC
CASSFRTGPTYEQYF
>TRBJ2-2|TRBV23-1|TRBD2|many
TGCGCCAGCAGTCACCCCCCCAAGCGGGAGGAGACAAGGGGGAACACCGGGGAGCTGTTTTTT
CASSHPPKREETRGNTGELFF
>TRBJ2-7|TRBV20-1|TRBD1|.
TGCAGTGCTCCTACAGGGGGCGAGCAGTACTTC
CSAPTGGEQYF
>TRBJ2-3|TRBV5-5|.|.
TGTGCCAGCAGCCACGAGACTGCACTGGATCCAGATACGCAGTATTTT
CASSHETALDPDTQYF
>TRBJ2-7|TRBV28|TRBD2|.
TGTGCCAGCAGTTTCGGAGCGGGAGGAAGGGGGGAGCAGTACTTC
CASSFGAGGRGEQYF
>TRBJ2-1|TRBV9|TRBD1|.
TGTGCCAGCAGCTTTAGGACAGGGGGATATCCCTACAATGAGCAGTTCTTC
CASSFRTGGYPYNEQFF
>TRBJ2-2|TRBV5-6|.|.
TGTGCCAGCAGCTTCCCCACGGTCAACACCGGGGAGCTGTTTTTT
CASSFPTVNTGELFF
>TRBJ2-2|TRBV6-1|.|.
TGTGCCAGCACAGGACCAGGGGCCACCGGGGACCTGTTTTTT
CASTGPGATGDLFF